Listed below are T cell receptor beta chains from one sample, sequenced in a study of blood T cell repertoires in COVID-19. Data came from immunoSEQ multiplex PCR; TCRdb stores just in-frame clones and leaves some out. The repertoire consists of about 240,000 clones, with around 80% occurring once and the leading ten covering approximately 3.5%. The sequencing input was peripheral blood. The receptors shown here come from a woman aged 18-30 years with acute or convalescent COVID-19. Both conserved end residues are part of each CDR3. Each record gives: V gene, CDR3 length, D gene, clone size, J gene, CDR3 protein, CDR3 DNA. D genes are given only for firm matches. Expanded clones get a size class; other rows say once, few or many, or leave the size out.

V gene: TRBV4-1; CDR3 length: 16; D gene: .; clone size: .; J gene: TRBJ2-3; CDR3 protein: CASSQEYYPSTDTQYF; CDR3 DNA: TGCGCCAGCAGCCAAGAATACTACCCAAGCACAGATACGCAGTATTTT
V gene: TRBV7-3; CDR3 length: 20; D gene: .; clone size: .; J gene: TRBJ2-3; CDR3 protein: CASSLWPTAAGYYSTDTQYF; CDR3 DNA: TGTGCCAGCAGCTTATGGCCCACAGCGGCGGGATACTATAGCACAGATACGCAGTATTTT
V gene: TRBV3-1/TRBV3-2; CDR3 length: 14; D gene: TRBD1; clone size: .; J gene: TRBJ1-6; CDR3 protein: CASSRGQHNSPLHF; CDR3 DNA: TGTGCCAGCAGCCGGGGACAGCATAATTCACCCCTCCACTTT
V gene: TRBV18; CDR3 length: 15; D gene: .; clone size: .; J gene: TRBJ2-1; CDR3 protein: CASFRDTLTNNEQFF; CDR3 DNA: TGTGCCAGCTTTCGGGACACCCTAACAAACAATGAGCAGTTCTTC
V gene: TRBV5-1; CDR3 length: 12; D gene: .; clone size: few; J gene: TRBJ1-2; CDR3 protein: CASSIQGTGYTF; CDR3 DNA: TGCGCCAGCAGCATACAGGGCACTGGCTACACCTTC
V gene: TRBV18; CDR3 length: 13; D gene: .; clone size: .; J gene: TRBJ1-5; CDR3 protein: CASSPTVNQPQHF; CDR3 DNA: TGTGCCAGCTCTCCGACAGTTAATCAGCCCCAGCATTTT
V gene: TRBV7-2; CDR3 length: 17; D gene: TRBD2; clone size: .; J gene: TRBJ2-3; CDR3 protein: CASSVALAGGSTDTQYF; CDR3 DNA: TGTGCCAGCAGCGTCGCACTAGCGGGAGGCTCCACAGATACGCAGTATTTT
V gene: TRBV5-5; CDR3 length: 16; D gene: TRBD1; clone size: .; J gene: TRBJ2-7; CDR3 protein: CASSSDRDRGAYEQYF; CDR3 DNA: TGTGCCAGCAGCAGCGACCGGGACAGGGGCGCCTACGAGCAGTACTTC
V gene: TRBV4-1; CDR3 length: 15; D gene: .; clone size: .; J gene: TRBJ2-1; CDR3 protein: CASSQDGSSYNEQFF; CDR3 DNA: TGCGCCAGCAGCCAAGACGGGTCCTCCTACAATGAGCAGTTCTTC
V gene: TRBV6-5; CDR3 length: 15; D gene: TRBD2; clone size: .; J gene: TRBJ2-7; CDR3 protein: CASSLGGRDSYEQYF; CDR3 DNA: TGTGCCAGCAGCCTTGGCGGGAGGGATTCCTACGAGCAGTACTTC
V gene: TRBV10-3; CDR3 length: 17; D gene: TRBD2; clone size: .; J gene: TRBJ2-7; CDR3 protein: CAISDHQGTSGNYEQYF; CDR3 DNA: TGTGCCATCAGTGACCACCAGGGGACTAGCGGGAACTACGAGCAGTACTTC
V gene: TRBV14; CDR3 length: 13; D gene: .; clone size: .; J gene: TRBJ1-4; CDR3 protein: CASSPRPGKKLFF; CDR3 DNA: TGTGCCAGCAGCCCCCGACCAGGGAAGAAACTGTTTTTT
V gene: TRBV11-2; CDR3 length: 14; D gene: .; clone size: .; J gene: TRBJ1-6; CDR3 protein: CASSFRTGNSPLHF; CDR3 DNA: TGTGCCAGCAGCTTCCGGACGGGAAATTCACCCCTCCACTTT
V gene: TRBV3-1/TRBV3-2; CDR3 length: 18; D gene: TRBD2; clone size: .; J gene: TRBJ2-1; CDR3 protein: CASSPLRASGSSYNEQFF; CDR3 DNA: TGTGCCAGCAGCCCGCTCCGCGCTAGCGGGAGCTCCTACAATGAGCAGTTCTTC